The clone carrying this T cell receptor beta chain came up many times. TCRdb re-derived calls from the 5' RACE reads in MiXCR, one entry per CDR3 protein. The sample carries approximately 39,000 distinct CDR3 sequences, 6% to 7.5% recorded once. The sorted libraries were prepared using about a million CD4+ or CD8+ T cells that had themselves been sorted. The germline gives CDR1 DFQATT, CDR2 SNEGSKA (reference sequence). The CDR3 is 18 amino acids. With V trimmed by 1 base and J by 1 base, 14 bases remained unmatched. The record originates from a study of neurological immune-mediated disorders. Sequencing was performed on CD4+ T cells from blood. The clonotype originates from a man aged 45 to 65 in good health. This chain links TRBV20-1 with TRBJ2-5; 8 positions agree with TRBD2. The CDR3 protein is CSARVRGGTRASQETQYF. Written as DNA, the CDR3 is TGCAGTGCTAGAGTTCGGGGAGGGACTAGAGCTTCCCAAGAGACCCAGTACTTC.